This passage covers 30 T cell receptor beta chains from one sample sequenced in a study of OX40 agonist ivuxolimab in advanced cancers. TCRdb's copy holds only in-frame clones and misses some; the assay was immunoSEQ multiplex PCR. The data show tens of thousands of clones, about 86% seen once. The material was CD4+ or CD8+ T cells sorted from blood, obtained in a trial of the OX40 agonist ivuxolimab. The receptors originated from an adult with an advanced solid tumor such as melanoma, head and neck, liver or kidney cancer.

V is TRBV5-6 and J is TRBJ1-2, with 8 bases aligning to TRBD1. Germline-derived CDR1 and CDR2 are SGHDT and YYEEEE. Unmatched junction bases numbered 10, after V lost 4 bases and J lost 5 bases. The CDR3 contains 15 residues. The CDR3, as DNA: TGTGCCAGCAGCCGCCGACAGGGGCTAAGGTATGGCTACACCTTC. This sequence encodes CASSRRQGLRYGYTF.

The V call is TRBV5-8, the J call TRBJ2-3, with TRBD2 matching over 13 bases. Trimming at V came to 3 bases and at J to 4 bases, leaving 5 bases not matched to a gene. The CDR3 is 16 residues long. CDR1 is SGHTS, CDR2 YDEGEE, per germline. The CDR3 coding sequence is TGTGCCAGCAGCTCCGGGACTAGCGGGAAGGCAGATACGCAGTATTTT. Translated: CASSSGTSGKADTQYF.

CDR3 protein: CASSSEGRTDTQYF. Written as DNA, the CDR3 is TGCGCCAGCAGCTCGGAGGGCCGGACAGATACGCAGTATTTT. The genes are TRBV5-1 and TRBJ2-3; D is perhaps TRBD2 (6 bases). The germline V and J ends were trimmed by 3 bases and 3 bases, with 11 bases remaining between them. This CDR3 is 14 amino acids long. Germline values: CDR1 SGHRS, CDR2 YFSETQ.

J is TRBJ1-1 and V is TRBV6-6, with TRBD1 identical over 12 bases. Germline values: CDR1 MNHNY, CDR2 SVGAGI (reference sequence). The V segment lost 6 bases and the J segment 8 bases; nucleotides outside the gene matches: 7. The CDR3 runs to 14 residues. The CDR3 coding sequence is TGTGCCAGCAGAAGGGACAGGGGGCGTTCCGAAGCTTTCTTT. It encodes CASRRDRGRSEAFF.

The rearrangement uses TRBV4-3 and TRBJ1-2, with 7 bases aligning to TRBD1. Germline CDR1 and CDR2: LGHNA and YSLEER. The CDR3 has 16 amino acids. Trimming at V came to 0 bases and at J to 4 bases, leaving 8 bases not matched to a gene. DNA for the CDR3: TGCGCCAGCAGCCAAGATGACAACAGGGGAAGCTATGGCTACACCTTC. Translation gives CASSQDDNRGSYGYTF.

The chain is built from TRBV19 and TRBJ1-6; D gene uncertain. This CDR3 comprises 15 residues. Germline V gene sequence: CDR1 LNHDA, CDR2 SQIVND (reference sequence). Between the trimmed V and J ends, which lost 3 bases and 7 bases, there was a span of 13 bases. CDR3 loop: CASSILRKGNSPLHF. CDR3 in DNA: TGTGCCAGTAGTATTCTCAGGAAGGGAAATTCACCCCTCCACTTT.

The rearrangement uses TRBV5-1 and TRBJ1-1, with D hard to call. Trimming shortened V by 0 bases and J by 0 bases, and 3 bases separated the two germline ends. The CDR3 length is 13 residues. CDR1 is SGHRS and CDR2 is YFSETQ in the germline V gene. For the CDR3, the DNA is TGCGCCAGCAGCTTGGATATGAACACTGAAGCTTTCTTT. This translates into CASSLDMNTEAFF.

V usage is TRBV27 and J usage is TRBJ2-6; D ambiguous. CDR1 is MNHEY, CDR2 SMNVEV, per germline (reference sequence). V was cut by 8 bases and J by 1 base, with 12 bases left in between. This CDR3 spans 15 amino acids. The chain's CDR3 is CASLSQASGANVLTF. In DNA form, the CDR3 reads TGTGCCAGCTTATCGCAGGCTTCTGGGGCCAACGTCCTGACTTTC.

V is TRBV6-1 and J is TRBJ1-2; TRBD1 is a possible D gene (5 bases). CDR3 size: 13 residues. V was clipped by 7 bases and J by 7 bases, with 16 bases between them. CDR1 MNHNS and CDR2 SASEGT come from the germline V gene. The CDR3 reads CASTPVATVGYTF. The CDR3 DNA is TGTGCCAGCACTCCCGTGGCGACAGTTGGCTACACCTTC.

CDR3: CANITGGGNQPQHF. CDR3 DNA: TGTGCCAACATCACAGGGGGCGGGAATCAGCCCCAGCATTTT. This chain links TRBV9 with TRBJ1-5, with 9 bases lining up with TRBD1. V was clipped by 9 bases and J by 4 bases; unmatched bases: 8. The germline CDR1 and CDR2 sequences are SGDLS and YYNGEE. The CDR3 runs 14 residues.

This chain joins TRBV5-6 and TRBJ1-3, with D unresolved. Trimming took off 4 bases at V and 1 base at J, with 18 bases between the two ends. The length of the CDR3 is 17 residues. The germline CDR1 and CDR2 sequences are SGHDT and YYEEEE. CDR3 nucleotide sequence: TGTGCCAGCAGCCCTGGGGTCCTCACCGTATCTGGAAACACCATATATTTT. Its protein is CASSPGVLTVSGNTIYF.

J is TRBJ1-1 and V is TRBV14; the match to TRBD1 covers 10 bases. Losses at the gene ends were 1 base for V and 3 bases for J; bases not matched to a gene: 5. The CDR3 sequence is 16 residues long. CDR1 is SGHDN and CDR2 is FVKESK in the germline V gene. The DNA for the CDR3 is TGTGCCAGCAGCCAAGGACAGGGGGCCAAATACACTGAAGCTTTCTTT. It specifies CASSQGQGAKYTEAFF.

The CDR3 reads CAWSGNNWAKNIQYF. The CDR3 DNA reads as TGTGCCTGGAGTGGTAATAATTGGGCCAAAAACATTCAGTACTTC. The chain employs TRBV30 and TRBJ2-4; D is unclear. Germline V gene sequence: CDR1 GTSNPN, CDR2 SVGIG (reference sequence). Trimming took off 1 base at V and 1 base at J, with 11 bases between the two ends. The CDR3 is 15 amino acids.

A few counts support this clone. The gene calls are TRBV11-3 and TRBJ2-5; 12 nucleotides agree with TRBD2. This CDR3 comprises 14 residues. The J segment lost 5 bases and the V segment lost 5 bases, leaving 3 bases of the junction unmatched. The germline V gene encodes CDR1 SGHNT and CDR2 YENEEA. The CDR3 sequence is CASSPLAGGETQYF. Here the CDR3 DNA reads TGTGCCAGCAGCCCACTAGCGGGAGGCGAGACCCAGTACTTC.

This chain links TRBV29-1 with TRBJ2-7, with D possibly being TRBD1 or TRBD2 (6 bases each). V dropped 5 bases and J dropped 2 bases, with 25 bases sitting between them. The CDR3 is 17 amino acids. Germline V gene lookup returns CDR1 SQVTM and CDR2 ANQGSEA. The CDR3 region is CSVLRTLGGGRAYEQYF. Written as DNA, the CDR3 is TGCAGCGTTTTAAGGACCCTGGGGGGCGGGCGAGCCTACGAGCAGTACTTC.

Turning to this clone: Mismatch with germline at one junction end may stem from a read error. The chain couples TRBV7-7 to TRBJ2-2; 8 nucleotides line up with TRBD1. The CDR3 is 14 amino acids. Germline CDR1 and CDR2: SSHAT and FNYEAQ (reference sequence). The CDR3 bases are TGTGCTAGCAGCTTCCAGGGGGCGCCCGGGGAGCTGTTTTTT. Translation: CASSFQGAPGELFF.

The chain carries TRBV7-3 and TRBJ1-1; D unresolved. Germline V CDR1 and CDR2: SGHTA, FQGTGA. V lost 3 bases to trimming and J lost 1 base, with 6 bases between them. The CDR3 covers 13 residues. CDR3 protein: CASSFLRNTEAFF. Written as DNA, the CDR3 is TGTGCCAGCAGCTTCCTGCGGAACACTGAAGCTTTCTTT.

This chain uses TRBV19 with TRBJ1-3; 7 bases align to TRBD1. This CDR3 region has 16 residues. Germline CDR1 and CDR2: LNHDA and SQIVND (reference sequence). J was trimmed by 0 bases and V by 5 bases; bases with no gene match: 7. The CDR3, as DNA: TGTGCCAGTAGTCCGGGGACAGTCTTCTCTGGAAACACCATATATTTT. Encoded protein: CASSPGTVFSGNTIYF. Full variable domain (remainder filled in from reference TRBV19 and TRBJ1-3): DGGITQSPKYLFRKEGQNVTLSCEQNLNHDAMYWYRQDPGQGLRLIYYSQIVNDFQKGDIAEGYSVSREKKESFPLTVTSAQKNPTAFYLCASSPGTVFSGNTIYFGEGSWLTVV.

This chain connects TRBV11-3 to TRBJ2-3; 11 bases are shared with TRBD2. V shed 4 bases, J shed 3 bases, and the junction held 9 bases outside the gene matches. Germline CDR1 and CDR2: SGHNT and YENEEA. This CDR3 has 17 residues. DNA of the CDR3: TGTGCCAGCAGCTCCTGGGGGACTAGCGGAAAGACAGATACGCAGTATTTT. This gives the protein CASSSWGTSGKTDTQYF.

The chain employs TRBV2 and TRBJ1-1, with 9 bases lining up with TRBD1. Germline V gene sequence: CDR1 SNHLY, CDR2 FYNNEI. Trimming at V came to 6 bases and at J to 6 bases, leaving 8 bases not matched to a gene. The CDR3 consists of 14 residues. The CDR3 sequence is CASRILQGAAEAFF. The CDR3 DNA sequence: TGTGCCAGCAGGATCCTACAGGGGGCCGCTGAAGCTTTCTTT.

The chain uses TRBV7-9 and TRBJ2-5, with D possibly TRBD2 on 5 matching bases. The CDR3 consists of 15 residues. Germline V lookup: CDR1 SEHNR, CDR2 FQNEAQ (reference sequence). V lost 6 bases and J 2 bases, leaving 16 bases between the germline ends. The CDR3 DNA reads TGTGCCAGCAGTCCAGAGGGCAGCAAACAAGAGACCCAGTACTTC. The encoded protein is CASSPEGSKQETQYF.

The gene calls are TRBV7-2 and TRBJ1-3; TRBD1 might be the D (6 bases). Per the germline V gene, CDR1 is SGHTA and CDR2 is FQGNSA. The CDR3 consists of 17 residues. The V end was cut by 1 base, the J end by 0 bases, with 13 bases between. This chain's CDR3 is CASSLGGQGISGNTIYF. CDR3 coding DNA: TGTGCCAGCAGCTTAGGAGGTCAGGGGATCTCTGGAAACACCATATATTTT.

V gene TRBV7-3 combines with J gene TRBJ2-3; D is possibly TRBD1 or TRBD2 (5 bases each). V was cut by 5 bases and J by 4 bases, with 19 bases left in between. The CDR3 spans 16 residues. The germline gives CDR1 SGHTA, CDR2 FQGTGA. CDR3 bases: TGTGCCAGCAGCCTAAGGGGTACCCGGGGCCCAGATACGCAGTATTTT. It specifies CASSLRGTRGPDTQYF. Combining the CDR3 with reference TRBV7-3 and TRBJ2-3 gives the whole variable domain GAGVSQTPSNKVTEKGKYVELRCDPISGHTALYWYRQSLGQGPEFLIYFQGTGAADDSGLPNDRFFAVRPEGSVSTLKIQRTERGDSAVYLCASSLRGTRGPDTQYFGPGTRLTVL.

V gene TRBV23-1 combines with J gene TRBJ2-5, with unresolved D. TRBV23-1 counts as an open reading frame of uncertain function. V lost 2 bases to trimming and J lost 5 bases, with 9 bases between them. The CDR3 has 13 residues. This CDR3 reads CASSQTLLETQYF. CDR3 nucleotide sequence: TGCGCCAGCAGTCAAACTCTACTGGAGACCCAGTACTTC.

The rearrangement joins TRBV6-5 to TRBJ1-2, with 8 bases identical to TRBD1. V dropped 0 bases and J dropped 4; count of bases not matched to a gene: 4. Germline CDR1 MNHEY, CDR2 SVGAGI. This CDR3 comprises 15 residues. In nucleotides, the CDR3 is TGTGCCAGCAGTTACTCCCCAGGGGGCGGCTATGGCTACACCTTC. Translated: CASSYSPGGGYGYTF.

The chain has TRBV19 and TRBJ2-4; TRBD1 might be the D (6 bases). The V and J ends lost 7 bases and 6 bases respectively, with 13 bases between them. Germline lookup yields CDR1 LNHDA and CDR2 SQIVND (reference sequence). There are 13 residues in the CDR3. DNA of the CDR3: TGTGCCAGTATTTCGCAGGGGAGAAACATTCAGTACTTC. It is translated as CASISQGRNIQYF. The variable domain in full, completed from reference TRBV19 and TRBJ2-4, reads DGGITQSPKYLFRKEGQNVTLSCEQNLNHDAMYWYRQDPGQGLRLIYYSQIVNDFQKGDIAEGYSVSREKKESFPLTVTSAQKNPTAFYLCASISQGRNIQYFGAGTRLSVL.

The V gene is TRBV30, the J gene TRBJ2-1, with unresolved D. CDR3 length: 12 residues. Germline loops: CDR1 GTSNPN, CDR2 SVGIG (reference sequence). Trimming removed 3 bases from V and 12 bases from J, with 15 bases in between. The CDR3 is CAWRILRAGQFF. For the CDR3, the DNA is TGTGCCTGGAGAATTTTAAGGGCTGGGCAGTTCTTC.

CDR3 protein: CASSLTSGRINEQFF. As DNA, the CDR3 is TGTGCCAGCAGCTTAACTAGCGGGAGGATCAATGAGCAGTTCTTC. This chain joins TRBV5-4 and TRBJ2-1, with 12 positions matching TRBD2. The CDR3 is 15 residues long. CDR1 and CDR2 (germline): SGHNT, YYREEE (reference sequence). Trimming took 2 bases from V and 6 from J; bases not matched to a gene: 3.

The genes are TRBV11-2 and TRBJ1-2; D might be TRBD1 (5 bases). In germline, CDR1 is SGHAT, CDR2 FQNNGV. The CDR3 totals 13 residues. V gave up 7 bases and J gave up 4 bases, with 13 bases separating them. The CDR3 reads CASTRDLSYGYTF. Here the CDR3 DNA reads TGTGCCAGCACACGGGACCTCTCCTATGGCTACACCTTC.

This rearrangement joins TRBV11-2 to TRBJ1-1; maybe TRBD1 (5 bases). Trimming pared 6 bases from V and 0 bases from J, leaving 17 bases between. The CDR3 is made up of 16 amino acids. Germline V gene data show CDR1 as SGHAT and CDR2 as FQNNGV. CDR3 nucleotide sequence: TGTGCCAGCAGTCCCCGACAGACCATCATGAACACTGAAGCTTTCTTT. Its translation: CASSPRQTIMNTEAFF.